What follows are 20 T cell receptor beta chains derived from one specimen sequenced in a study of cytomegalovirus exposure and HLA in healthy donors. PCR involved 60 Vbeta and 13 Jbeta primers. The data were produced by immunoSEQ multiplex PCR, yet TCRdb's version contains in-frame clones alone and is incomplete. The data show about 70,000 clones, with 78% seen just once and 2.5% to 3.5% held by the top ten. Sequencing was done on a sample of PBMCs. The receptors originated from a girl under 18 in good health and CMV-seropositive.

This clone was seen more than once but under ten times. The rearrangement links TRBV11-2 to TRBJ2-1; the match to TRBD2 covers 9 bases. The CDR3 contains 16 residues. Per the germline V gene, CDR1 is SGHAT and CDR2 is FQNNGV. With V trimmed by 6 bases and J by 8 bases, 14 bases remained unmatched. The CDR3 reads CASSSRLAAQGDEQFF. The CDR3 DNA reads as TGTGCCAGCAGTTCTAGACTAGCGGCGCAGGGGGATGAGCAGTTCTTC.

This clone was detected only a few times. This chain links TRBV19 with TRBJ1-5; a possible D gene is TRBD1 (6 bases). The CDR3 is made up of 13 amino acids. The germline V and J ends were trimmed by 11 bases and 9 bases, with 20 bases remaining between them. Germline CDR1 and CDR2: LNHDA and SQIVND (reference sequence). CDR3 protein: CAVQGQRLWPQHF. As DNA, the CDR3 is TGTGCCGTCCAGGGACAAAGGTTGTGGCCCCAGCATTTT.

As to this clone: Other DNA sequences in this sample translate to the same CDR3. This sequence joins TRBV27 and TRBJ2-7; TRBD1 is a possible D gene (5 bases). Per the germline V gene, CDR1 is MNHEY and CDR2 is SMNVEV (reference sequence). This CDR3 has 13 amino acids. V was pared by 2 bases and J by 4 bases, with 9 bases between. The CDR3 DNA reads TGTGCCAGCAGTTTAAGTAGGGGTTACGAGCAGTACTTC. Its protein product is CASSLSRGYEQYF.

J is TRBJ1-5 and V is TRBV11-2; D possibly corresponds to TRBD1 (6 bases). The CDR3 totals 13 residues. The germline gives CDR1 SGHAT, CDR2 FQNNGV. Trimming took off 4 bases at V and 5 bases at J, with 9 bases between the two ends. CDR3 coding DNA: TGTGCCAGCAGCTCCAACAGGGATCAGCCCCAGCATTTT. Translating gives CASSSNRDQPQHF.

The gene calls are TRBV2 and TRBJ1-2; D not certain. Deletions cut 3 bases from V and 0 bases from J, with 14 bases between. Germline lookup yields CDR1 SNHLY and CDR2 FYNNEI. The CDR3 sequence is 16 residues long. As DNA, the CDR3 is TGTGCCAGCAGTGATAGATCCGAGGGCGCTAACTATGGCTACACCTTC. Translated, it gives CASSDRSEGANYGYTF.

J is TRBJ1-1 and V is TRBV2; no firm D call. The germline V gene has CDR1 SNHLY and CDR2 FYNNEI. The V gene lost 1 base and the J gene lost 1 base, with 7 bases spanning the gap. The CDR3 is made up of 14 amino acids. CDR3 bases: TGTGCCAGCAGTGAAGTCAGACAGAACACTGAAGCTTTCTTT. Translation: CASSEVRQNTEAFF.

The V and J genes are TRBV7-9 and TRBJ2-1; possible D gene TRBD2, 7 bases. CDR1 is SEHNR and CDR2 is FQNEAQ in the germline V gene (reference sequence). Trimming cost V 5 bases and J 12 bases, with 17 bases left between them. CDR3 size: 13 residues. The CDR3: CASSPTPGGSQFF. The CDR3 nucleotides read TGTGCCAGCAGCCCTACCCCGGGGGGCTCGCAGTTCTTC.

V and J are TRBV20-1 and TRBJ1-1; TRBD1 aligns across 9 bases. This CDR3 is built from 11 residues. J gave up 11 bases and V 5 bases, and 6 bases lay outside the gene matches. Germline V lookup: CDR1 DFQATT, CDR2 SNEGSKA (reference sequence). CDR3 region: CSAGTGLNAFF. CDR3 coding DNA: TGCAGTGCTGGGACAGGGTTGAACGCTTTCTTT.

The chain recombines TRBV21-1 with TRBJ2-7; the table assigns TRBD1, which was not confirmed against the DNA. TRBV21-1 is a pseudogene segment. The CDR3 consists of 15 residues. CDR3 residues: CASSKGQGSRHEQYF. CDR3 nucleotides: TGTGCCAGCAGCAAAGGACAGGGGTCTAGGCACGAGCAGTACTTC.

V and J are TRBV30 and TRBJ2-3; 10 bases match TRBD2. The CDR3 is 12 amino acids. J lost 7 bases, V lost 4 bases, and 2 bases had no gene match. Germline CDR1 is GTSNPN and CDR2 is SVGIG (reference sequence). CDR3 DNA: TGTGCCTGGACTAGCGGGGGAAATACGCAGTATTTT. Its translation: CAWTSGGNTQYF. Filled out from reference TRBV30 and TRBJ2-3, the complete variable domain reads SQTIHQWPATLVQPVGSPLSLECTVEGTSNPNLYWYRQAAGRGLQLLFYSVGIGQISSEVPQNLSASRPQDRQFILSSKKLLLSDSGFYLCAWTSGGNTQYFGPGTRLTVL.

This sequence joins TRBV11-2 and TRBJ2-1; TRBD1 is a possible D gene (5 bases). CDR1 and CDR2 from the germline V gene are SGHAT and FQNNGV. Trimming removed 3 bases at V and 2 bases at J, with 14 bases between. This CDR3 is 16 amino acids long. CDR3 bases: TGTGCCAGCAGCTTTAGAAGGGGCAAAACCTACAATGAGCAGTTCTTC. This sequence encodes CASSFRRGKTYNEQFF.

The chain carries TRBV25-1 and TRBJ2-7; the D gene is possibly TRBD2 (7 bases). Germline CDR1 is MGHDK and CDR2 is SYGVNS. The V end was cut by 0 bases, the J end by 8 bases, with 11 bases between. The CDR3 totals 13 residues. CDR3 residues: CASSEYPGGQQYF. The CDR3 DNA is TGTGCCAGCAGTGAATATCCGGGGGGCCAGCAGTACTTC.

The gene calls are TRBV10-3 and TRBJ1-2, with 7 bases identical to TRBD1. After removal of 6 bases from V and 8 bases from J, the junction contained 12 bases not matched to a gene. CDR1 ENHRY and CDR2 SYGVKD come from the germline V gene. The CDR3 sequence is 14 residues long. The CDR3 region is CAIRLQTGVEGYTF. The CDR3 nucleotides are TGTGCCATCAGACTACAAACAGGGGTTGAGGGCTACACCTTC.

J is TRBJ1-4 and V is TRBV2; TRBD1 is a possible D gene (6 bases). Deletions cut 7 bases from V and 6 bases from J, with 18 bases between. This CDR3 has 15 residues. Germline V lookup: CDR1 SNHLY, CDR2 FYNNEI. CDR3 nucleotides: TGTGCCAGCACCACCCCAGGGGCGAGGGATGAAAAACTGTTTTTT. Its translation is CASTTPGARDEKLFF.

The chain joins TRBV27 to TRBJ2-7; TRBD1 aligns across 7 bases. Losses at the gene ends were 7 bases for V and 2 bases for J; bases not matched to a gene: 5. The CDR3 sequence is 13 residues long. Per germline, CDR1 MNHEY and CDR2 SMNVEV (reference sequence). This chain's CDR3 is CASMDRFTYEQYF. The CDR3 nucleotides are TGTGCCAGCATGGACAGGTTCACCTACGAGCAGTACTTC.

CDR3 residues: CASSVDARRSPLHF. The CDR3 nucleotides read TGTGCCAGCAGCGTAGATGCTAGGAGATCACCCCTCCACTTT. The genes are TRBV9 and TRBJ1-6; no firm D call. CDR1 is SGDLS, CDR2 YYNGEE, per germline. The V gene lost 0 bases and the J gene lost 10 bases, with 11 bases spanning the gap. The CDR3 loop spans 14 amino acids.

The CDR3 region has the DNA TGCGCCAGCAGCCCGGGACTAGCGGGGGCCTCCTACAATGAGCAGTTCTTC. It codes for CASSPGLAGASYNEQFF. The chain employs TRBV4-1 and TRBJ2-1; the match to TRBD2 covers 14 bases. The CDR3 has 17 residues. The germline V gene has CDR1 MGHRA and CDR2 YSYEKL. The trim removed 4 bases at V and 0 bases at J, leaving 2 bases unmatched.

The chain carries TRBV30 and TRBJ1-2; 9 positions match TRBD1. CDR1 is GTSNPN, CDR2 SVGIG, per germline (reference sequence). This CDR3 has 12 amino acids. CDR3 loop: CATDRGLGGYTF. CDR3 coding DNA: TGTGCTACGGACAGGGGTTTAGGTGGCTACACCTTC.

This chain connects TRBV4-2 to TRBJ2-7; 7 bases agree with TRBD1. Unmatched junction bases numbered 7, after V lost 0 bases and J lost 2 bases. Per germline, CDR1 LGHNA and CDR2 YNFKEQ. The CDR3 is made up of 16 amino acids. The chain's CDR3 is CASSQDGQVVTYEQYF. For the CDR3, the DNA is TGTGCCAGCAGCCAAGATGGACAGGTGGTCACCTACGAGCAGTACTTC.

V is TRBV27 and J is TRBJ1-2; D is possibly TRBD1 (6 bases). Trimming shortened V by 0 bases and J by 4 bases, and 9 bases separated the two germline ends. This CDR3 has 14 residues. Germline V gives CDR1 MNHEY, CDR2 SMNVEV (reference sequence). CDR3 sequence (DNA): TGTGCCAGCAGTTTATCGCAGGGGTTCTATGGCTACACCTTC. As protein: CASSLSQGFYGYTF.